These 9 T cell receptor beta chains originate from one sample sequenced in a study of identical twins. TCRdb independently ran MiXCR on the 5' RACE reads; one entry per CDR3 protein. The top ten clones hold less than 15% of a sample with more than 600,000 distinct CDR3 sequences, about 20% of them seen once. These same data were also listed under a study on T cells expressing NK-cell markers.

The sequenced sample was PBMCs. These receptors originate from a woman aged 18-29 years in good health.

The CDR3 spells CASSLGEIGYEQYF. As DNA, the CDR3 is TGTGCCAGCAGTTTAGGGGAGATCGGGTACGAGCAGTACTTC. The genes are TRBV12-3 or TRBV12-4 and TRBJ2-7; maybe TRBD2 (5 bases). The CDR3 is made up of 14 amino acids. With 1 base removed from V and 4 bases from J, the gap between germline ends came to 11 bases.

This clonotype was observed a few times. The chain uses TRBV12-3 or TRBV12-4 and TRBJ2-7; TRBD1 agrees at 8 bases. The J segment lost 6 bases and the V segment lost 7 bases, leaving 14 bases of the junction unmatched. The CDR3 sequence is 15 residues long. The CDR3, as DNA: TGTGCCAGCACCTCGGGACAGGCGTTTAGGGGCGAGCAGTACTTC. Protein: CASTSGQAFRGEQYF.

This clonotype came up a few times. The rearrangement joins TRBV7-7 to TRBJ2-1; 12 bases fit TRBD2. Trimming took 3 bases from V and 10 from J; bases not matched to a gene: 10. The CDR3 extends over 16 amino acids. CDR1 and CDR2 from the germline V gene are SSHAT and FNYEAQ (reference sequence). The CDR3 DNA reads TGTGCCAGCAGCTTCACCCTAGCGGGAGGGTCGGGGGAGCAGTTCTTC. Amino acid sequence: CASSFTLAGGSGEQFF. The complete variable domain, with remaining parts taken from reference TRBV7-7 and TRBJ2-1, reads GAGVSQSPRYKVTKRGQDVTLRCDPISSHATLYWYQQALGQGPEFLTYFNYEAQPDKSGLPSDRFSAERPEGSISTLTIQRTEQRDSAMYRCASSFTLAGGSGEQFFGPGTRLTVL.

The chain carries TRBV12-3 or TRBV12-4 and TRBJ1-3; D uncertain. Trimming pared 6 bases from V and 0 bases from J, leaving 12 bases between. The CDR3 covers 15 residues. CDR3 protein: CASRRLGISGNTIYF. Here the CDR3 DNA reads TGTGCCAGCAGACGCCTCGGTATCTCTGGAAACACCATATATTTT.

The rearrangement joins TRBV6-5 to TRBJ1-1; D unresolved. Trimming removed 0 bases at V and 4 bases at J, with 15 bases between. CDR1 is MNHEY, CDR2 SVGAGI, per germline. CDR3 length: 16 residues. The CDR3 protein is CASSYSPSLFGTEAFF. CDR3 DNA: TGTGCCAGCAGTTACTCACCCTCTCTCTTTGGCACTGAAGCTTTCTTT.

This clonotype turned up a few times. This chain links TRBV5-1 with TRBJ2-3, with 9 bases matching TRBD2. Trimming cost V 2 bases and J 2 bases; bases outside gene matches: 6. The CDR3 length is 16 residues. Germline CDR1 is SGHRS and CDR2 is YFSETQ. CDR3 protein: CASSFGGGASTDTQYF. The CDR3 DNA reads TGCGCCAGCAGCTTCGGCGGGGGGGCCTCCACAGATACGCAGTATTTT.

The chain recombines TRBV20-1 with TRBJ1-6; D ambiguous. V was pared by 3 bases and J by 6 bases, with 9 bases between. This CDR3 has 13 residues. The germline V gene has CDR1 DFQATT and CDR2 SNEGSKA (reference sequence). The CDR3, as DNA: TGCAGTGCTAGCCAAAGCCCTAATTCACCCCTCCACTTT. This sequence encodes CSASQSPNSPLHF.

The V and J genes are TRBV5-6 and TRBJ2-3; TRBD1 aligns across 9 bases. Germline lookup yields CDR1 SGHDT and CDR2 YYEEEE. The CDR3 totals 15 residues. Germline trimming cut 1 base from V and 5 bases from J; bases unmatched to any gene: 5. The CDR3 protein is CASSLLGQGLDTQYF. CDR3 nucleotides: TGTGCCAGCAGCTTGTTAGGACAGGGGTTAGATACGCAGTATTTT.

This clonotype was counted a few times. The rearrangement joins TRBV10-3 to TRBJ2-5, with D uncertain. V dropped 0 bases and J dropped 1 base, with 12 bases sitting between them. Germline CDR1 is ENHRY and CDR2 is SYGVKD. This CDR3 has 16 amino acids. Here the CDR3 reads CAISESVKILQETQYF. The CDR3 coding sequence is TGTGCCATCAGTGAGTCGGTAAAGATACTCCAAGAGACCCAGTACTTC.